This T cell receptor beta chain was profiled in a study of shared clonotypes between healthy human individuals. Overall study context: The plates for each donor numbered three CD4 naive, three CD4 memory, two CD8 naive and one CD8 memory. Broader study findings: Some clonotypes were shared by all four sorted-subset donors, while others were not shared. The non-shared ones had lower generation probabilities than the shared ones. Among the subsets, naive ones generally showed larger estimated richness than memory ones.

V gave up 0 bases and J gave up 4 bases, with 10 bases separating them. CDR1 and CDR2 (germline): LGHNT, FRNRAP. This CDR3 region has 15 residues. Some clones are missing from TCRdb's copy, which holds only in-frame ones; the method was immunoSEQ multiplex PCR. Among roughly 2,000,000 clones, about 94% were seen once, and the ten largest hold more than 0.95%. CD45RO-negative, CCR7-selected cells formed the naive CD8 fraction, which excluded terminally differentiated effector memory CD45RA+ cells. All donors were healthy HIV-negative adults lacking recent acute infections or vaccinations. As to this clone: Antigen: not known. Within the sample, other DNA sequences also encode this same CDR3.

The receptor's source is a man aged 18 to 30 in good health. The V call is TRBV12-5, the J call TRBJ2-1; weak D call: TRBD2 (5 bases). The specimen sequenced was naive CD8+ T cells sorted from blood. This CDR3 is CASGLVASGYNEQFF. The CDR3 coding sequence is TGTGCTAGTGGTTTGGTAGCTTCGGGGTACAATGAGCAGTTCTTC.